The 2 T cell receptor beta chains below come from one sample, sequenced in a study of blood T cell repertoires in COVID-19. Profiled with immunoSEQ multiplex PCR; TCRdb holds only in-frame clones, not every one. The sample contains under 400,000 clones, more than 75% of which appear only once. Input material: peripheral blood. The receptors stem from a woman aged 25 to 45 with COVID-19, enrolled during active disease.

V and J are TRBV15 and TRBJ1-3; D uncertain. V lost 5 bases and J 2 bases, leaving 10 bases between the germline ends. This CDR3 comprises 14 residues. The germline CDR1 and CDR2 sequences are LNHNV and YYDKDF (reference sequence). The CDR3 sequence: CATSPRGAGNTIYF. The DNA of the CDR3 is TGTGCCACCAGCCCCCGCGGGGCTGGAAACACCATATATTTT. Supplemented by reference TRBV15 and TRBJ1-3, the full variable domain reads DAMVIQNPRYQVTQFGKPVTLSCSQTLNHNVMYWYQQKSSQAPKLLFHYYDKDFNNEADTPDNFQSRRPNTSFCFLDIRSPGLGDTAMYLCATSPRGAGNTIYFGEGSWLTVV.

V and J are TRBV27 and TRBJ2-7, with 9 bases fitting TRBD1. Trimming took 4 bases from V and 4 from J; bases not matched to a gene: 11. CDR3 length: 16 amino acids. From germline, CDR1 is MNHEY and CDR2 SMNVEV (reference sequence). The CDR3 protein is CASSSLDGTGWYEQYF. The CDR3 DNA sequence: TGTGCCAGCAGTTCCCTTGACGGGACAGGGTGGTACGAGCAGTACTTC.